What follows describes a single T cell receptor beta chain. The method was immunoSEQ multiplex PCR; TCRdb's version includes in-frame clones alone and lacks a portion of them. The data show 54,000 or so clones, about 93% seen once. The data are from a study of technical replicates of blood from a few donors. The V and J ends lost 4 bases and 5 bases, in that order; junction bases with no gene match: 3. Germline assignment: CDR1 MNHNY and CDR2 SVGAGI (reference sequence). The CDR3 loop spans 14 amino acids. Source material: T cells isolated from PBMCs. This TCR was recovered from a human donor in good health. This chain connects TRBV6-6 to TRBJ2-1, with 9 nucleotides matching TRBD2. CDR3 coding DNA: TGTGCCAGCAGTTTGACTAGCGGTAACAATGAGCAGTTCTTC. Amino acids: CASSLTSGNNEQFF.